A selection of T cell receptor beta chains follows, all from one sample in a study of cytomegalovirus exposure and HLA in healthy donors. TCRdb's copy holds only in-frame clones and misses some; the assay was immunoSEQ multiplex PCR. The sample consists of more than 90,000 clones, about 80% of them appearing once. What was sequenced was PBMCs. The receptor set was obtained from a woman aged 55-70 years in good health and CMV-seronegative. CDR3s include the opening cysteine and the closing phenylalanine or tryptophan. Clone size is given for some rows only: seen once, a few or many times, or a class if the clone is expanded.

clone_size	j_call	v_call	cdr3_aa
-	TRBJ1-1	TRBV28	CASSSGSEAFF
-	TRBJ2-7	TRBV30	CAWEPTRVHEQYF
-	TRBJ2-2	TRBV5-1	CASSLAPGQGASGELFF
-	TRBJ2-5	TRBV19	CASSFRTSGEETQYF
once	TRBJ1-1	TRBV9	CASSANEGSEAFF
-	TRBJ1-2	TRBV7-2	CASSTGQGFGYTF
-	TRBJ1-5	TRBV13	CASSRGSNQPQHF
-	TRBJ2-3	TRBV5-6	CASSHRGLASTDTQYF
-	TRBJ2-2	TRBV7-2	CASSLHMNTGELFF
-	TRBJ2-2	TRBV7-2	CASSSPDFDTGELFF
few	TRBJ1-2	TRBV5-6	CASSLAIDSYGYTF
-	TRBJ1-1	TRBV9	CASSARLYTEAFF
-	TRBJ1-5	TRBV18	CASSTDRGLGQPQHF
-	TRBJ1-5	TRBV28	CASSPPPGQGNQPQHF
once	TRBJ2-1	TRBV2	CASSEALLRTELLNEQFF
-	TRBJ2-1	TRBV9	CASSGSQQLAGGVLDGQFF
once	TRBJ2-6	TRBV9	CASSVGRRGNVLTF
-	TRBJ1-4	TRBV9	CASSVGGSTNEKLFF
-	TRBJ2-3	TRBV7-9	CASSLGALPTDTQYF
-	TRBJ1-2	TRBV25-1	CASSTRDWAFGYTF
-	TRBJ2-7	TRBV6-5	CASSRGGTQGDEQYF
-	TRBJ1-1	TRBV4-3	CASSQGRPGNTEAFF
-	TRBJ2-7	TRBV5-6	CASSPTGDEQYF
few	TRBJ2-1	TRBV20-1	CSARGVEQFF
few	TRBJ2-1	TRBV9	CASRGSVNEQFF
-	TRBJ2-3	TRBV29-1	CSVEDLGQYF
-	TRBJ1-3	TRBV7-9	CASSQPLRHRFNGNTIYF
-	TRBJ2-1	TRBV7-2	CASSQEGQGEMKQFF
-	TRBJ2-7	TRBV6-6	CASSYSTGDEQYF
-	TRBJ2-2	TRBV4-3	CASSQLAGQNTGELFF
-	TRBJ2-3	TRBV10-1	CASSTDRSTDTQYF
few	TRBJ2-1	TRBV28	CASSHNSGSGNEQFF
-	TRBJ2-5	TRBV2	CASSEAWRGETQYF
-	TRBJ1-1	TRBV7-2	CASSDWGRTEAFF
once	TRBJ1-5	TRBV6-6	CASSYMVPAGTQPQHF
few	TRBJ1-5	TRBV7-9	CASNGLVQTDSNQPQHF
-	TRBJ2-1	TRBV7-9	CASSSIPGQGTQEQFF
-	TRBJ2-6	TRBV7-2	CASSSALISVLTF
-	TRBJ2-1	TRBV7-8	CASSSTGVRDGEQFF
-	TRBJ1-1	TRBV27	CASSKIQVPNTEAFF
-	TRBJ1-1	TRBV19	CASRQGMGNTEAFF